This T cell receptor (beta chain) was identified during a study of blood T cell repertoires in COVID-19. Study-wide background: Material from acute and convalescent COVID-19 was sourced from the United States, Italy and Spain. The analysed material was cDNA or gDNA that came from T cells, B-cell-depleted T cells, or PBMCs.

Followed longitudinally, the Seattle patients had been enrolled during active infection. The V and J ends lost 4 bases and 2 bases respectively, with 20 bases between them. Germline V gene data show CDR1 as MNHEY and CDR2 as SMNVEV (reference sequence). The CDR3 totals 17 residues. Authors' data handling: Reference gene primer amplification gave nucleated cell count estimates. Only in-frame clones appear in the TCRdb table, and some are missing; sequencing was by immunoSEQ multiplex PCR. V, J and clone size were drawn from that table, and D and trimming were deduced from the DNA. The sample includes 85,000 to 100,000 clones, 81% of them seen just once. This clone was detected only once.

The sequenced material came from peripheral blood. V is TRBV27 and J is TRBJ1-2, with TRBD1 as a possible D gene (6 bases). The TCR was taken from a man of 80 years or more with COVID-19, enrolled during active disease. The chain's CDR3 is CASSSTRYRDTNYGYTF. The CDR3 region has the DNA TGTGCCAGCAGTTCCACGAGGTACCGGGACACAAACTATGGCTACACCTTC.